This T cell receptor beta chain is from a study of T cell responses to AZD1222 COVID-19 vaccine. Study-wide points: Within unmutated variant regions lay the reported targets of nearly half of spike-specific TCRs. The repertoires were collected only after the peak T cell response.

CDR3 length: 17 amino acids. The J segment lost 4 bases and the V segment lost 3 bases, leaving 11 bases of the junction unmatched. Germline CDR1 and CDR2: SGHKS and YYEKEE (reference sequence). With regard to this clone: What it binds is not known.

Only in-frame clones appear in the TCRdb table, and some are missing; sequencing was by immunoSEQ multiplex PCR. The table lists some 40,000 clones, about 82% of them singletons. The sequence was collected from an adult who received the MenACWY meningococcal vaccine as a control. The V call is TRBV5-5, the J call TRBJ2-2; TRBD1 aligns across 8 bases. Sequenced here: peripheral blood, sampled 28 days after the second dose of the MenACWY control vaccine. CDR3 sequence (DNA): TGTGCCAGCAGCTCCAACTTGCCCGGACAGGGCACCGGGGAGCTGTTTTTT. It specifies CASSSNLPGQGTGELFF.